The rows below give T cell receptor beta chains drawn from one sample of a study of blood T cell repertoires in COVID-19. Libraries were prepared by immunoSEQ multiplex PCR; TCRdb keeps only in-frame clonotypes and omits some of them. Of around 37,000 clones listed, roughly 80% are singletons. The sample consisted of peripheral blood. Every receptor here comes from a man in his fifties or sixties with COVID-19, enrolled during active disease. CDR3s include the opening cysteine and the closing phenylalanine or tryptophan. The D gene is left open where the match is weak. Size is stated for part of the rows, as once, few or many counts, or as a class when the clone is expanded.

J gene	D gene	V gene	clone size	CDR3 protein	CDR3 DNA
TRBJ2-1	TRBD2	TRBV9	-	CASSVVERDYNEQFF	TGTGCCAGCAGCGTAGTCGAGCGGGACTACAATGAGCAGTTCTTC
TRBJ1-4	-	TRBV5-1	-	CASSPDSVEKLFF	TGCGCCAGCAGCCCCGACAGCGTTGAAAAACTGTTTTTT
TRBJ2-3	-	TRBV19	-	CASSAGVSTDTQYF	TGTGCCAGTAGTGCAGGGGTGAGCACAGATACGCAGTATTTT
TRBJ1-4	TRBD1	TRBV19	few	CASSTDRATLLFF	TGTGCCAGTAGTACCGACAGGGCCACTTTACTGTTTTTT
TRBJ2-4	-	TRBV11-2	-	CASSLGQYLSAKNIQYF	TGTGCCAGCAGCTTAGGTCAGTACCTCTCAGCCAAAAACATTCAGTACTTC
TRBJ2-4	-	TRBV30	-	CASSWGQAKNIQYF	TGTGCCTCCAGCTGGGGGCAAGCCAAAAACATTCAGTACTTC
TRBJ1-6	TRBD1	TRBV9	-	CASSPGQGGSPLHF	TGTGCCAGCAGCCCGGGACAGGGAGGATCACCCCTCCACTTT
TRBJ1-6	TRBD1	TRBV10-3	-	CATSTGSGSSPLHF	TGTGCCACCTCGACAGGGTCAGGATCTTCACCCCTCCACTTT
TRBJ2-5	-	TRBV27	-	CASGRGKETQYF	TGTGCCAGCGGTAGGGGGAAAGAGACCCAGTACTTC
TRBJ1-1	-	TRBV6-5	-	CASSYSSRNTEAFF	TGTGCCAGCAGTTACTCTAGCAGGAACACTGAAGCTTTCTTT
TRBJ1-1	-	TRBV2	-	CASNEGGNTEAFF	TGTGCCAGCAACGAGGGAGGGAACACTGAAGCTTTCTTT
TRBJ1-5	-	TRBV7-7	-	CASSRTRQPQHF	TGTGCCAGCAGCCGAACGCGGCAGCCCCAGCATTTT
TRBJ1-1	TRBD1	TRBV7-9	-	CASSSGTGNTEAFF	TGTGCCAGCAGCTCAGGGACAGGGAACACTGAAGCTTTCTTT
TRBJ1-2	TRBD1	TRBV19	-	CASTSGQGAYGYTF	TGTGCCAGTACCTCGGGACAGGGGGCATATGGCTACACCTTC
TRBJ2-2	-	TRBV5-1	-	CASSTGQTNTGELFF	TGCGCCAGCAGCACCGGACAGACGAACACCGGGGAGCTGTTTTTT
TRBJ2-7	-	TRBV10-3	-	CAISEQSYEQYF	TGTGCCATCAGTGAACAATCCTACGAGCAGTACTTC
TRBJ1-2	-	TRBV28	-	CASRPGGSRSAGYTF	TGTGCCAGCCGTCCGGGGGGATCTAGATCGGCTGGCTACACCTTC
TRBJ2-7	TRBD1	TRBV6-2/TRBV6-3	once	CASSGPRQGIYEQYF	TGTGCCAGCAGTGGTCCGAGACAGGGAATATACGAGCAGTACTTC
TRBJ1-2	TRBD1	TRBV18	-	CASSAQGTDGYTF	TGTGCCAGCTCAGCACAGGGGACAGATGGCTACACCTTC
TRBJ1-1	TRBD1	TRBV7-2	-	CASSLGGQGRSTEAFF	TGTGCCAGCAGCTTAGGGGGACAGGGTAGGAGCACTGAAGCTTTCTTT
TRBJ1-1	TRBD1	TRBV12-3/TRBV12-4	-	CASSSSGTGRAFF	TGTGCCAGCAGTTCCTCCGGGACAGGGAGAGCTTTCTTT
TRBJ2-7	TRBD2	TRBV5-1	-	CASSLRVYAGGSYEQYF	TGCGCCAGCAGCTTGAGGGTGTATGCGGGAGGCTCCTACGAGCAGTACTTC
TRBJ2-1	TRBD2	TRBV28	-	CASSLFAQGAGLAGRDEQFF	TGTGCCAGCAGTTTATTTGCCCAGGGGGCGGGACTAGCGGGTAGGGATGAGCAGTTCTTC
TRBJ1-2	-	TRBV18	once	CASSPPSRGKGGYTF	TGTGCCAGCTCACCACCAAGCCGAGGGAAAGGAGGCTACACCTTC
TRBJ2-7	-	TRBV7-3	-	CASSSPSGAPDEQYF	TGTGCCAGCAGCTCCCCATCAGGGGCTCCCGACGAGCAGTACTTC
TRBJ1-1	-	TRBV7-8	few	CASSLGREEAFF	TGTGCCAGCAGCTTGGGGAGGGAGGAAGCTTTCTTT
TRBJ1-5	-	TRBV2	few	CASRQGSSNQPQHF	TGTGCCAGCAGACAGGGATCTAGCAATCAGCCCCAGCATTTT
TRBJ1-1	-	TRBV9	few	CASSVATSTEAFF	TGTGCCAGCAGCGTAGCGACATCCACTGAAGCTTTCTTT
TRBJ1-2	-	TRBV30	-	CACTGAVVGGYTF	TGTGCCTGCACGGGAGCGGTAGTGGGTGGCTACACCTTC
TRBJ2-2	TRBD1	TRBV5-1	-	CASSPGTGEAGELFF	TGCGCCAGCAGCCCAGGGACAGGGGAAGCCGGGGAGCTGTTTTTT
TRBJ1-1	-	TRBV18	-	CASSPGRGRGTEAFF	TGTGCCAGCTCACCAGGGAGGGGGAGAGGCACTGAAGCTTTCTTT
TRBJ1-1	-	TRBV30	-	CAWDRNTEAFF	TGTGCCTGGGACAGGAACACTGAAGCTTTCTTT
TRBJ2-1	TRBD1	TRBV28	once	CASNDDRGLSYNEQFF	TGTGCCAGCAATGACGACAGGGGCCTCTCCTACAATGAGCAGTTCTTC
TRBJ1-2	TRBD1	TRBV4-1	-	CASSQAKRGQTNKANYGYTF	TGCGCCAGCAGCCAGGCCAAACGGGGACAGACGAACAAAGCTAACTATGGCTACACCTTC